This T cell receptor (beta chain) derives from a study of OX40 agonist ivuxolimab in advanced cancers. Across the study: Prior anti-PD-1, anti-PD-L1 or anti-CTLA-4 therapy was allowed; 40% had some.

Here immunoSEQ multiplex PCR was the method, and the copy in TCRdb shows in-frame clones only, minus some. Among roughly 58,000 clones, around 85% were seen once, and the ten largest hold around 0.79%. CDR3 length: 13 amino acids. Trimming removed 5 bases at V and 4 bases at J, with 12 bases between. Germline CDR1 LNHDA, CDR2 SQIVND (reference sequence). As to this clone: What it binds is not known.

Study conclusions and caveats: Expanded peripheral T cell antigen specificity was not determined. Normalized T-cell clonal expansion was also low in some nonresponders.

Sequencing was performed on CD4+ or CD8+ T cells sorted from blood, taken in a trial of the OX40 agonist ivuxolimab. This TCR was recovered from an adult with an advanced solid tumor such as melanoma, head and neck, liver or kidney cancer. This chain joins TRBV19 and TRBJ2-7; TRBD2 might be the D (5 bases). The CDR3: CASSPRVGYEQYF. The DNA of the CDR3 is TGTGCCAGTAGTCCGCGGGTGGGGTACGAGCAGTACTTC.